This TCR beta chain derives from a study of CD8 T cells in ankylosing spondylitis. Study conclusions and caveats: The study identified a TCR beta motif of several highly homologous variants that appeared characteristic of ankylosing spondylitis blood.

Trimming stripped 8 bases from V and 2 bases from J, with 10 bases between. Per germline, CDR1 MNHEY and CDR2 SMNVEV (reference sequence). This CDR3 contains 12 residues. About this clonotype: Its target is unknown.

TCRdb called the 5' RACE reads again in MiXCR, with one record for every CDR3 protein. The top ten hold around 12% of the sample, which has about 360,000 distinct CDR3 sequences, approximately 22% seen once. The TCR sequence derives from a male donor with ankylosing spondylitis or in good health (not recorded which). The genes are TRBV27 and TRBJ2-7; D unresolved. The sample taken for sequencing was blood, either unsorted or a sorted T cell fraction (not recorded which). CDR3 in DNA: TGTGCCAGCTCTCAAAAGCCCTACGAGCAGTACTTC. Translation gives CASSQKPYEQYF.